This TCR beta chain was found in a study of T cell repertoires in cytomegalovirus infection. Study details: Well-studied HLA-B-restricted epitopes and recently identified HLA-C-restricted epitopes of CMV were both used in the study. Public TCR beta signature analysis indicated the presence of both CMV infection and matching HLA type. Whole-study findings and limits: Identification of carriers of CMV plus the relevant HLA was performed using cumulative public TCR beta family frequency. Clonotypes of TCR beta that were HLA-C-restricted and CMV-specific dominated the ex vivo response.

On this clonotype: As yet, its antigen is unknown.

Trimming stripped 1 base from V and 2 bases from J, with 9 bases between. Germline CDR1 MGHDK, CDR2 SYGVNS. The CDR3 loop spans 16 amino acids. TCRdb reanalysed the reads using MiXCR and keeps one entry per CDR3 protein. The sample records under 300,000 distinct CDR3 sequences, 20% to 25% being singletons. The rearrangement joins TRBV25-1 to TRBJ2-6, with D maybe TRBD2 (6 bases). This clonotype was sampled from a human donor in good health (CMV status not recorded). Some clones in this sample may be carry-over from other donors' samples. The sequencing here drew on cultured PBMCs, taken from culture after CMV antigen stimulation. CDR3 DNA sequence: TGTGCCAGCAGTGAATTTCGGGGGACTGGGGCCAACGTCCTGACTTTC. This codes for CASSEFRGTGANVLTF. Full variable domain (remainder filled in from reference TRBV25-1 and TRBJ2-6): EADIYQTPRYLVIGTGKKITLECSQTMGHDKMYWYQQDPGMELHLIHYSYGVNSTEKGDLSSESTVSRIRTEHFPLTLESARPSHTSQYLCASSEFRGTGANVLTFGAGSRLTVL.